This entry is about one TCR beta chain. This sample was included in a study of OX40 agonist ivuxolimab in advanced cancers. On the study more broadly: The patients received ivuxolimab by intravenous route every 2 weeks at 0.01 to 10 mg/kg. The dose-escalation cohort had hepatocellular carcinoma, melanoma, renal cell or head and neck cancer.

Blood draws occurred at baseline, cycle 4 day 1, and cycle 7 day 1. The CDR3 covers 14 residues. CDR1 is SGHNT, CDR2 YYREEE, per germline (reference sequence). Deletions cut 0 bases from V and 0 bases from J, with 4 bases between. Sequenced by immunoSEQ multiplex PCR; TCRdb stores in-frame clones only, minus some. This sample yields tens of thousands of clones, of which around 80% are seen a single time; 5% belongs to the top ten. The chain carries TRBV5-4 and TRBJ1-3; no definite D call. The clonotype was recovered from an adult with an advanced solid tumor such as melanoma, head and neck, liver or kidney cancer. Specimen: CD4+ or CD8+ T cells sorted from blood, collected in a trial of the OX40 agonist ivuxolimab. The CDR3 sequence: CASSLANSGNTIYF. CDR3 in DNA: TGTGCCAGCAGCTTGGCCAACTCTGGAAACACCATATATTTT.